This T cell receptor beta chain comes out of a study of CD8 T cells in ankylosing spondylitis. Study-level points and caveats: There was reportedly significant enrichment of clones that were disease-linked in matched ankylosing spondylitis synovial fluid. What appeared characteristic of ankylosing spondylitis blood was a TCR beta motif of eight highly homologous variants. CD8+ disease-linked clones were present at relatively low frequencies in blood.

As to this clonotype: The antigen remains unidentified.

Using its own MiXCR run on the 5' RACE reads, TCRdb lists one record per CDR3 protein. This table holds a few hundred thousand distinct CDR3 sequences, around 20% found once. The CDR3 totals 14 residues. Germline V gene sequence: CDR1 KGHDR, CDR2 SFDVKD. The V gene lost 7 bases and the J gene lost 1 base, with 10 bases spanning the gap. This clonotype was sampled from a male donor with ankylosing spondylitis. The material sequenced was blood, either unsorted or a sorted T cell fraction (not recorded which). The V call is TRBV24-1, the J call TRBJ1-5, with no clear D. The CDR3 sequence is CATSVGPSNQPQHF. CDR3 bases: TGTGCCACCAGCGTCGGGCCGAGCAATCAGCCCCAGCATTTT.